This T cell receptor (beta chain) was identified in a study of blood T cells in healthy people across ages. A sample-barcoded 5' primer and a J-beta primer mix were used in a second PCR of roughly 7 to 12 cycles. TCRdb analysed the 5' RACE reads with MiXCR anew, one entry per CDR3 protein. The sample contains 800,000 or so distinct CDR3 sequences, around 25% of which appear only once. Donors ranged from about 6 to 95 years old and were healthy Caucasians in Russia. Germline V gene lookup returns CDR1 LNHNV and CDR2 YYDKDF (reference sequence). The CDR3 length is 12 residues. Trimming left V 0 bases short and J 9 bases short, with 8 bases between. These same records also appear under a second study, on T cells of mothers and their children.

This rearrangement joins TRBV15 to TRBJ1-2; no firm D call. This clonotype was sampled from a boy between 5 and 17 years old in good health. The source material was blood. The CDR3 here is CATSRDTRSYTF. The CDR3 region has the DNA TGTGCCACCAGCAGAGATACAAGAAGCTACACCTTC.